Listed here are 24 T cell receptor beta chains from one sample, sequenced in a study of cytomegalovirus exposure and HLA in healthy donors. A multiplex PCR was run with 60 Vbeta primers and 13 Jbeta primers. The data were produced by immunoSEQ multiplex PCR, yet TCRdb's version contains in-frame clones alone and is incomplete. The sample carries roughly 150,000 clones, less than 85% recorded once. The sequenced sample was PBMCs. These receptors came from a woman between 45 and 65 years old in good health and CMV-seropositive.

The J gene is TRBJ1-1, the V gene TRBV6-1, with D perhaps TRBD1 (5 bases). The ends were cut back, 6 bases at V and 8 bases at J, with 19 bases in the middle. Per germline, CDR1 MNHNS and CDR2 SASEGT. The CDR3 spans 14 residues. Here the CDR3 reads CASRRFLDSLEAFF. The CDR3 DNA follows: TGTGCCAGCAGACGCTTCCTTGACAGTCTAGAAGCTTTCTTT.

The V gene is TRBV9, the J gene TRBJ2-2, with D possibly TRBD2 on 6 matching bases. V lost 4 bases and J 5 bases, leaving 18 bases between the germline ends. Germline CDR1 and CDR2: SGDLS and YYNGEE. The length of the CDR3 is 16 residues. CDR3 sequence (DNA): TGTGCCAGCAGCCACCCTGGTGGGGGGTCAACCGGGGAGCTGTTTTTT. It specifies CASSHPGGGSTGELFF.

V and J are TRBV6-6 and TRBJ1-6; TRBD1 agrees at 8 bases. The CDR3 consists of 13 residues. With V trimmed by 6 bases and J by 8 bases, 3 bases remained unmatched. CDR1 is MNHNY and CDR2 is SVGAGI in the germline V gene (reference sequence). CDR3 residues: CASSGQGYSPLHF. CDR3 DNA: TGTGCCAGCAGCGGACAGGGCTATTCACCCCTCCACTTT.

V is TRBV18 and J is TRBJ2-1, with a tentative D call TRBD1 (5 bases). V was pared by 1 base and J by 5 bases, with 9 bases between. In germline, CDR1 is KGHSH, CDR2 LQKENI. The CDR3 loop spans 14 amino acids. The CDR3 loop is CASSPQGNNNEQFF. The DNA of the CDR3 is TGTGCCAGCTCACCACAGGGGAATAACAATGAGCAGTTCTTC. Drawing the rest from reference TRBV18 and TRBJ2-1, the complete variable domain is NAGVMQNPRHLVRRRGQEARLRCSPMKGHSHVYWYRQLPEEGLKFMVYLQKENIIDESGMPKERFSAEFPKEGPSILRIQQVVRGDSAAYFCASSPQGNNNEQFFGPGTRLTVL.

This clone was seen a single time. CDR3 nucleotide sequence: TGTGCCAGCAGCTCACAGGACGATAGCAATCAGCCCCAGCATTTT. It codes for CASSSQDDSNQPQHF. V and J are TRBV11-3 and TRBJ1-5, with D possibly TRBD1 on 5 matching bases. Trimming took 4 bases from V and 0 from J, leaving 10 bases between them. The CDR3 sequence is 15 residues long. Germline V lookup: CDR1 SGHNT, CDR2 YENEEA.

This chain connects TRBV5-1 to TRBJ2-2; D call uncertain. The V and J ends lost 3 bases and 6 bases respectively, with 9 bases between them. The germline V gene encodes CDR1 SGHRS and CDR2 YFSETQ. There are 13 residues in the CDR3. CDR3 coding DNA: TGCGCCAGCAGCTCCCGACTGGCCGGGGAGCTGTTTTTT. Protein sequence: CASSSRLAGELFF.

This clone was counted a few times. The rearrangement links TRBV6-5 to TRBJ1-2; 7 positions match TRBD1. The ends lost 3 bases at V and 6 bases at J; junction bases unmatched: 10. This CDR3 contains 15 residues. Germline loops: CDR1 MNHEY, CDR2 SVGAGI. The CDR3 protein is CASSYSEGARDGYTF. For the CDR3, the DNA is TGTGCCAGCAGTTATTCGGAGGGGGCTAGGGATGGCTACACCTTC.

V gene TRBV15 combines with J gene TRBJ1-6; D possibly corresponds to TRBD1 (6 bases). Trimming stripped 1 base from V and 8 bases from J, with 12 bases between. The CDR3 loop spans 15 amino acids. Germline V gene lookup returns CDR1 LNHNV and CDR2 YYDKDF (reference sequence). For the CDR3, the DNA is TGTGCCACCAGCAGAGCCCAGGGGCGATATTCACCCCTCCACTTT. Its translation: CATSRAQGRYSPLHF.

The chain uses TRBV6-5 and TRBJ1-3; the match to TRBD1 covers 7 bases. Germline lookup yields CDR1 MNHEY and CDR2 SVGAGI. V trimming: 6 bases; J trimming: 1 base; junction bases outside the gene matches: 3. The CDR3 has 14 residues. Here the CDR3 DNA reads TGTGCCAGCAGGGAGACAGGGTCTGGAAACACCATATATTTT. It yields the protein CASRETGSGNTIYF.

This chain joins TRBV6-5 and TRBJ2-1, with D tentatively TRBD2 (5 bases). The length of the CDR3 is 15 residues. V was pared by 6 bases and J by 6 bases, with 18 bases between. The germline V gene has CDR1 MNHEY and CDR2 SVGAGI. The CDR3 here is CASRRSSPGVNEQFF. The CDR3 nucleotides read TGTGCCAGCAGAAGGAGTAGCCCCGGGGTCAATGAGCAGTTCTTC.

V gene TRBV5-1 combines with J gene TRBJ2-1, with 12 bases that match TRBD2. Germline CDR1 SGHRS, CDR2 YFSETQ. This CDR3 is built from 15 residues. The V gene end was trimmed by 3 bases and the J gene end by 7 bases; junction bases not matched to a gene: 5. CDR3 residues: CASSSSGTSGNEQFF. The CDR3 bases are TGCGCCAGCAGCTCCTCCGGGACTAGCGGGAATGAGCAGTTCTTC.

The genes are TRBV10-3 and TRBJ1-1; D is uncertain. There are 13 residues in the CDR3. The germline CDR1 and CDR2 sequences are ENHRY and SYGVKD. The V gene lost 4 bases and the J gene lost 0 bases, with 6 bases spanning the gap. The CDR3, as DNA: TGTGCCATCAGTGGAGACATGAACACTGAAGCTTTCTTT. It translates to CAISGDMNTEAFF.

The table lists this clone with a count of one. The V gene is TRBV7-2, the J gene TRBJ1-2; unclear D gene. The V gene's germline CDR1 is SGHTA and CDR2 FQGNSA. V lost 3 bases to trimming and J lost 4 bases, with 15 bases between them. This CDR3 comprises 15 residues. The CDR3 DNA follows: TGTGCCAGCAGCTTCGCCCCGAAGGAGACCTATGGCTACACCTTC. As protein: CASSFAPKETYGYTF.

This chain connects TRBV4-3 to TRBJ2-1, with a weak D call TRBD2 (7 bases). There are 15 residues in the CDR3. Trimming cost V 4 bases and J 8 bases, with 18 bases left between them. Germline V gives CDR1 LGHNA, CDR2 YSLEER. This CDR3 reads CASSRLGGPRDEQFF. CDR3 sequence (DNA): TGCGCCAGCAGCCGACTGGGGGGGCCGAGGGATGAGCAGTTCTTC.

The chain links TRBV28 to TRBJ1-2; 8 bases are a match to TRBD1. This CDR3 comprises 13 residues. V gave up 8 bases and J gave up 7 bases; unmatched junction bases: 9. CDR1 is MDHEN and CDR2 is SYDVKM in the germline V gene. CDR3 region: CASGIQGVAGYTF. The DNA of the CDR3 is TGTGCCAGCGGGATACAGGGGGTGGCTGGCTACACCTTC.

The chain is built from TRBV27 and TRBJ1-6; 8 bases map to TRBD1. The CDR3 length is 19 residues. V dropped 6 bases and J dropped 8; count of bases not matched to a gene: 21. Germline CDR1 reads MNHEY; CDR2 reads SMNVEV (reference sequence). The chain's CDR3 is CASRPPRAGGDRSHSPLHF. The CDR3 bases are TGTGCCAGCAGACCTCCCCGGGCAGGGGGCGATCGGTCCCATTCACCCCTCCACTTT.

The gene calls are TRBV11-2 and TRBJ1-1; D is perhaps TRBD1 (5 bases). The germline V gene encodes CDR1 SGHAT and CDR2 FQNNGV. The CDR3 loop spans 16 amino acids. The germline V and J ends were trimmed by 0 bases and 3 bases, with 14 bases remaining between them. In nucleotides, the CDR3 is TGTGCCAGCAGCTTAGATACCGCAGGGTGGGACACTGAAGCTTTCTTT. Protein sequence: CASSLDTAGWDTEAFF.

The chain recombines TRBV5-6 with TRBJ1-2; 11 nucleotides agree with TRBD1. From germline, CDR1 is SGHDT and CDR2 YYEEEE. V gave up 1 base and J gave up 0 bases; unmatched junction bases: 8. This CDR3 comprises 18 residues. CDR3 loop: CASSLLGQGASANYGYTF. CDR3 nucleotide sequence: TGTGCCAGCAGCTTGCTAGGACAGGGGGCCTCAGCTAACTATGGCTACACCTTC.

This chain connects TRBV21-1 to TRBJ1-2; the table assigns TRBD1, which was not confirmed against the DNA. TRBV21-1 is a documented pseudogene. The CDR3 covers 18 residues. The CDR3 sequence: CASSKFTDRDTHEDGYTF. Here the CDR3 DNA reads TGTGCCAGCAGCAAATTCACCGACCGGGACACCCACGAGGATGGCTACACCTTC.

The chain links TRBV18 to TRBJ1-1; 7 bases map to TRBD1. CDR3 length: 15 amino acids. Germline assignment: CDR1 KGHSH and CDR2 LQKENI. V was pared by 0 bases and J by 2 bases, with 3 bases of the junction left unmatched. CDR3 region: CASSPPTGRNTEAFF. In nucleotides, the CDR3 is TGTGCCAGCTCACCACCGACAGGGCGAAACACTGAAGCTTTCTTT.

The chain recombines TRBV12-5 with TRBJ2-1; the match to TRBD2 covers 7 bases. There are 14 residues in the CDR3. Trimming at V came to 1 base and at J to 6 bases, leaving 3 bases not matched to a gene. CDR1 is LGHNT and CDR2 is FRNRAP in the germline V gene. The CDR3 sequence: CASGLGRTSNEQFF. The CDR3 coding sequence is TGTGCTAGTGGTTTGGGAAGGACTAGCAATGAGCAGTTCTTC. Using reference TRBV12-5 and TRBJ2-1 for the parts outside the CDR3, the full variable domain is DARVTQTPRHKVTEMGQEVTMRCQPILGHNTVFWYRQTMMQGLELLAYFRNRAPLDDSGMPKDRFSAEMPDATLATLKIQPSEPRDSAVYFCASGLGRTSNEQFFGPGTRLTVL.

The CDR3 region is CASKDRGYTEAFF. The CDR3 nucleotides read TGTGCCAGTAAAGACAGGGGGTACACTGAAGCTTTCTTT. The rearrangement links TRBV19 to TRBJ1-1; TRBD1 agrees at 9 bases. CDR3 size: 13 residues. The junction had 3 bases not matched to a gene; V was cut back by 7 bases and J by 3 bases. CDR1 is LNHDA and CDR2 is SQIVND in the germline V gene (reference sequence).

The rearrangement joins TRBV7-8 to TRBJ2-4; TRBD2 matches at 9 bases. The V gene's germline CDR1 is SGHVS and CDR2 FQNEAQ. J gave up 0 bases and V 0 bases, and 15 bases lay outside the gene matches. The CDR3 loop spans 21 amino acids. CDR3 nucleotide sequence: TGTGCCAGCAGCTTAGCGGGCGGGACTAGCCTTGCAGCCGTAGCCAAAAACATTCAGTACTTC. Protein product: CASSLAGGTSLAAVAKNIQYF. The variable domain in full, with the rest retrieved from reference TRBV7-8 and TRBJ2-4, is GAGVSQSPRYKVAKRGQDVALRCDPISGHVSLFWYQQALGQGPEFLTYFQNEAQLDKSGLPSDRFFAERPEGSVSTLKIQRTQQEDSAVYLCASSLAGGTSLAAVAKNIQYFGAGTRLSVL.

This clone occurred once. The V gene is TRBV7-9, the J gene TRBJ2-7, with D maybe TRBD2 (7 bases). This CDR3 has 15 residues. Per germline, CDR1 SEHNR and CDR2 FQNEAQ (reference sequence). Trimming shortened V by 1 base and J by 2 bases, and 12 bases separated the two germline ends. The CDR3 DNA is TGTGCCAGCAGCTTAGGTCAGGGGAGGGCCTACGAGCAGTACTTC. Translated: CASSLGQGRAYEQYF.